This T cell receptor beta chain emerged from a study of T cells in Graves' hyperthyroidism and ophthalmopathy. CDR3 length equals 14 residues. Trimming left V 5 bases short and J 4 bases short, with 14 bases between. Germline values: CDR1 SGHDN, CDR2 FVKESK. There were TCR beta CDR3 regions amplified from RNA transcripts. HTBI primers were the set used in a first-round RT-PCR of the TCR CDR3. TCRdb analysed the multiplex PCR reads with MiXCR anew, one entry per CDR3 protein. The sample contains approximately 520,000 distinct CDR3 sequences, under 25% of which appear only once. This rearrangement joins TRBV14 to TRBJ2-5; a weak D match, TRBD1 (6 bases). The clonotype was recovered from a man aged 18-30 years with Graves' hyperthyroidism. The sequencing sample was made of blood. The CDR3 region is CASSAKTGRETQYF. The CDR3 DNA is TGTGCCAGCAGCGCGAAGACAGGCCGAGAGACCCAGTACTTC.